A selection of T cell receptor beta chains follows, all from one sample in a study of spatial heterogeneity in lung cancer. TCRdb fed the 5' RACE reads into MiXCR, producing one record per CDR3 protein. The sample lists about 10,000 distinct CDR3 sequences; less than 15% were seen once. The source material was lung tumor tissue, sampled at surgery. The receptors were gathered from a male donor with early-stage non-small cell lung cancer. The CDR3 runs from the conserved cysteine through the conserved F or W. Each record gives: J gene, CDR3 length, V gene, CDR3 protein.

TRBJ2-3	13	TRBV4-3	CASSQAGADTQYF
TRBJ2-1	13	TRBV20-1	CSAPKGPYNEQFF
TRBJ2-1	14	TRBV7-2	CASSLAGTSGEQFF
TRBJ2-5	16	TRBV20-1	CSAISVVAAYQETQYF
TRBJ1-5	15	TRBV30	CAWSNGAGKNQPQHF
TRBJ2-3	13	TRBV7-2	CASSWTSADTQYF
TRBJ1-1	14	TRBV12-3/TRBV12-4	CASSLARGVTEAFF
TRBJ1-6	15	TRBV10-3	CAISDRASDNSPLHF
TRBJ2-3	14	TRBV5-4	CASSHPGGRSTQYF
TRBJ2-2	17	TRBV6-1	CASSEVGGAANTGELFF
TRBJ2-7	14	TRBV20-1	CSASPQFGSYEQYF
TRBJ2-1	14	TRBV6-2/TRBV6-3	CASSYPGWYNEQFF
TRBJ2-6	17	TRBV7-9	CASRREGPLSGANVLTF
TRBJ2-4	19	TRBV4-2	CASSQVGSGSTLAKNIQYF
TRBJ1-5	15	TRBV7-6	CASSLDGQTNQPQHF
TRBJ2-5	12	TRBV27	CASSPPESTQYF